Included here is one T cell receptor beta chain sequence, with context. Its matching antigen is unknown. The sample originates from a study of siplizumab effects on memory and regulatory T cells. Study findings and constraints: Proliferating CD4+ or CD8+ clones, roughly 75-97% of them, lacked an assignable naive or memory phenotype. Alloreactive sequences that could be traced to unstimulated CD4+ memory cells showed a significant reduction under siplizumab.

This table comes from immunoSEQ multiplex PCR, and its TCRdb copy is limited to in-frame clones, with some not included. The sample lists 90,000 to 120,000 clones, 75% to 95% occurring once. The CDR3 has 13 residues. V lost 2 bases to trimming and J lost 8 bases, with 12 bases between them. Looked up from germline, CDR1 is SGHTA and CDR2 is FQGNSA. The sequence was collected from a human donor in good health. Some clones in this sample may be carry-over from other donors' samples. Input material: CD4+ T cells sorted from blood. The chain uses TRBV7-2 and TRBJ1-2; D is ambiguous. This CDR3 reads CASSLSWLGGYTF. CDR3 DNA: TGTGCCAGCAGCTTATCCTGGCTAGGGGGCTACACCTTC. The full variable domain, in which reference TRBV7-2 and TRBJ1-2 provide the parts outside the CDR3, is GAGVSQSPSNKVTEKGKDVELRCDPISGHTALYWYRQSLGQGLEFLIYFQGNSAPDKSGLPSDRFSAERTGGSVSTLTIQRTQQEDSAVYLCASSLSWLGGYTFGSGTRLTVV.